This T cell receptor beta chain was observed in a study of shared clonotypes between healthy human individuals. The germline V and J ends were trimmed by 5 bases and 2 bases, with 10 bases remaining between them. The CDR3 is 14 amino acids. The germline V gene encodes CDR1 LGHNA and CDR2 YNFKEQ. The assay ran at deep level. Over several immunoSEQ plates, each subset's genomic DNA was distributed in even portions. The data were produced by immunoSEQ multiplex PCR, yet TCRdb's version contains in-frame clones alone and is incomplete. The data contain hundreds of thousands of clones, around 72% of them singletons. Researchers partitioned CD4+ cells into CD45RA+ naive and CD45RA-negative memory subsets.

The sample consisted of memory CD4+ T cells sorted from blood. Described subset: CD45RA-negative fraction. The chain is built from TRBV4-2 and TRBJ1-5; D uncertain. This clonotype originated in a woman aged 25 to 39 in good health. CDR3 in DNA: TGTGCCAGCAGCGGATGGAGAGGCAATCAGCCCCAGCATTTT. It specifies CASSGWRGNQPQHF.